Below, 21 T cell receptor beta chains from the same sample are listed, as sequenced in a study of beta chain features in type 1 diabetes. Expressed TCRB transcripts were sequenced because the isolated RNA had all been reverse transcribed beforehand. Clones were read by immunoSEQ multiplex PCR, and TCRdb kept only the in-frame ones, dropping some. The table includes about 410,000 clones, approximately 14% detected once. Sequencing was done on a sample of naive CD4+ T cells from blood. These TCRs come from a man between 25 and 39 years old in good health.

This clone was counted a few times. The V gene is TRBV4-1, the J gene TRBJ2-4, with 16 positions matching TRBD2. The CDR3 consists of 18 residues. V trimming: 3 bases; J trimming: 0 bases; junction bases outside the gene matches: 2. Germline CDR1 is MGHRA and CDR2 is YSYEKL. Here the CDR3 reads CASSQGLAGGQAKNIQYF. The CDR3 nucleotides are TGCGCCAGCAGCCAGGGACTAGCGGGAGGGCAAGCCAAAAACATTCAGTACTTC.

This clone was counted a few times. The rearrangement links TRBV30 to TRBJ1-3, with a possible D match to TRBD1 (5 bases). Germline CDR1 and CDR2: GTSNPN and SVGIG (reference sequence). V was trimmed by 0 bases and J by 0 bases, leaving 9 bases between them. The CDR3 spans 15 residues. For the CDR3, the DNA is TGTGCCTGGAGTGTTACAGGTCCCTCTGGAAACACCATATATTTT. It encodes CAWSVTGPSGNTIYF.

This clone was recorded a few times. The CDR3 is CASEDGTGGSPLHF. The CDR3 DNA is TGCGCCAGCGAAGATGGGACAGGGGGTTCACCCCTCCACTTT. This rearrangement joins TRBV5-1 to TRBJ1-6; 11 nucleotides align to TRBD1. Germline values: CDR1 SGHRS, CDR2 YFSETQ. The CDR3 totals 14 residues. The J segment lost 9 bases and the V segment lost 7 bases, leaving 6 bases of the junction unmatched. The full variable domain, with the rest looked up from reference TRBV5-1 and TRBJ1-6, is KAGVTQTPRYLIKTRGQQVTLSCSPISGHRSVSWYQQTPGQGLQFLFEYFSETQRNKGNFPGRFSGRQFSNSRSEMNVSTLELGDSALYLCASEDGTGGSPLHFGNGTRLTVT.

This clone was seen more than once but under ten times. V is TRBV27 and J is TRBJ2-1; weak D call: TRBD1 (6 bases). This CDR3 has 12 amino acids. V lost 4 bases, J lost 15 bases, and 16 bases lay in between. Germline CDR1 is MNHEY and CDR2 is SMNVEV (reference sequence). In DNA form, the CDR3 reads TGTGCCAGCAGTTCCTCCGGGACAAGCCGGTTCTTC. Protein sequence: CASSSSGTSRFF.

This clone is a singleton in its sample. The V call is TRBV6-6, the J call TRBJ2-7, with 9 positions matching TRBD1. Germline lookup yields CDR1 MNHNY and CDR2 SVGAGI (reference sequence). The junction had 9 bases not matched to a gene; V was cut back by 6 bases and J by 6 bases. The CDR3 is made up of 14 amino acids. The CDR3 DNA reads as TGTGCCAGCAGGGGACAGGGTTTGACGGGCGAGCAGTACTTC. Its protein is CASRGQGLTGEQYF.

The V gene is TRBV27, the J gene TRBJ1-2; a possible D gene is TRBD1 (5 bases). Germline V CDR1 and CDR2: MNHEY, SMNVEV (reference sequence). Trimming removed 5 bases at V and 3 bases at J, with 13 bases between. The length of the CDR3 is 14 residues. DNA for the CDR3: TGTGCCAGCAGTCTGAGGGACGGCGACTATGGCTACACCTTC. It specifies CASSLRDGDYGYTF.

This chain links TRBV7-2 with TRBJ1-2, with D perhaps matching TRBD1 (6 bases). CDR1 and CDR2 from the germline V gene are SGHTA and FQGNSA. V was shortened by 5 bases and J by 8 bases, with 12 bases between the two germline ends. CDR3 length: 12 residues. The CDR3 DNA follows: TGTGCCAGCAGCCGGGACACTTGGGGCTACACCTTC. Encoded protein: CASSRDTWGYTF.

The rearrangement joins TRBV2 to TRBJ2-7; 10 bases line up with TRBD2. Trimming removed 9 bases from V and 4 bases from J; junction bases left unmatched: 9. CDR3 length: 14 amino acids. The germline V gene has CDR1 SNHLY and CDR2 FYNNEI. The CDR3 loop is CASVGGGLAYEQYV. In DNA form, the CDR3 reads TGTGCCAGTGTGGGTGGGGGACTAGCGTACGAGCAGTACGTC.

The CDR3 reads CASSEANYEQYF. The DNA for the CDR3 is TGCGCCAGCAGTGAGGCCAACTACGAGCAGTACTTC. This rearrangement joins TRBV10-1 to TRBJ2-7; D remains ambiguous. CDR3 length: 12 amino acids. Germline CDR1 reads WNHNN; CDR2 reads SYGVQD (reference sequence). The V gene lost 2 bases and the J gene lost 3 bases, with 5 bases spanning the gap.

V is TRBV2 and J is TRBJ2-5, with D possibly matching TRBD2 (6 bases). Trimming stripped 8 bases from V and 2 bases from J, with 9 bases between. CDR1 SNHLY and CDR2 FYNNEI come from the germline V gene. The CDR3 consists of 12 residues. CDR3 nucleotides: TGTGCCAGCGGGACTGTTCAAGAGACCCAGTACTTC. Translation gives CASGTVQETQYF.

This chain uses TRBV30 with TRBJ1-4; no clear D gene. Germline V gene lookup returns CDR1 GTSNPN and CDR2 SVGIG (reference sequence). The CDR3 extends over 12 amino acids. Trimming pared 2 bases from V and 7 bases from J, leaving 8 bases between. The CDR3 is CAWSPPSEKLFF. For the CDR3, the DNA is TGTGCCTGGAGTCCTCCGAGTGAAAAACTGTTTTTT.

V usage is TRBV6-1 and J usage is TRBJ2-7; maybe TRBD2 (6 bases). The ends were cut back, 2 bases at V and 2 bases at J, with 13 bases in the middle. The CDR3 sequence is 15 residues long. CDR1 is MNHNS and CDR2 is SASEGT in the germline V gene. CDR3 coding DNA: TGTGCCAGCAGTGAACTGGCGGGGCTAGCCTACGAGCAGTACTTC. It specifies CASSELAGLAYEQYF.

The chain carries TRBV10-3 and TRBJ2-7, with 9 bases matching TRBD1. Germline trimming cut 8 bases from V and 5 bases from J; bases unmatched to any gene: 7. Germline-derived CDR1 and CDR2 are ENHRY and SYGVKD. The CDR3 is 13 amino acids. CDR3 in amino acids: CAISTGGLDEQYF. The CDR3 region has the DNA TGTGCCATCTCGACAGGGGGATTAGACGAGCAGTACTTC.

Comments on this clone: Within the sample, other DNA sequences also encode this same CDR3. The chain joins TRBV7-9 to TRBJ1-2; D gene uncertain. Germline values: CDR1 SEHNR, CDR2 FQNEAQ (reference sequence). The CDR3 runs to 12 residues. Trimming removed 5 bases at V and 4 bases at J, with 8 bases between. CDR3 protein: CASSPEGYGYTF. The CDR3 DNA follows: TGTGCCAGCAGCCCTGAAGGCTATGGCTACACCTTC.

The V and J genes are TRBV28 and TRBJ2-5, with a weak D call TRBD1 (5 bases). V lost 8 bases to trimming and J lost 3 bases, with 16 bases between them. In germline, CDR1 is MDHEN, CDR2 SYDVKM. The CDR3 contains 14 residues. In nucleotides, the CDR3 is TGTGCCAGCTACCAAATGGGGCGAGAAGAGACCCAGTACTTC. It translates to CASYQMGREETQYF.

The rearrangement uses TRBV5-6 and TRBJ2-7; TRBD1 agrees at 7 bases. V dropped 1 base and J dropped 4; count of bases not matched to a gene: 2. This CDR3 contains 13 residues. Germline lookup yields CDR1 SGHDT and CDR2 YYEEEE. CDR3 in DNA: TGTGCCAGCAGCTTGTACAGGGGATACGAGCAGTACGTC. Translation: CASSLYRGYEQYV.

This clone was counted only a few times. The chain combines TRBV5-4 with TRBJ1-5; 7 nucleotides match TRBD1. The ends lost 3 bases at V and 3 bases at J; junction bases unmatched: 6. Per the germline V gene, CDR1 is SGHNT and CDR2 is YYREEE (reference sequence). The CDR3 consists of 15 residues. In nucleotides, the CDR3 is TGTGCCAGCAGCTCACAGGGACAGTACAATCAGCCCCAGCATTTT. Residues: CASSSQGQYNQPQHF. The variable domain in full, completed from reference TRBV5-4 and TRBJ1-5, reads ETGVTQSPTHLIKTRGQQVTLRCSSQSGHNTVSWYQQALGQGPQFIFQYYREEENGRGNFPPRFSGLQFPNYSSELNVNALELDDSALYLCASSSQGQYNQPQHFGDGTRLSIL.

V usage is TRBV25-1 and J usage is TRBJ1-6, with TRBD1 matching over 10 bases. V lost 3 bases, J lost 10 bases, and 15 bases stayed unmatched. CDR3 length equals 18 residues. Germline V gives CDR1 MGHDK, CDR2 SYGVNS. The CDR3 is CASSDAGTGVSGGSPLHF. The DNA of the CDR3 is TGTGCCAGCAGTGACGCCGGGACAGGGGTGTCGGGGGGATCACCCCTCCACTTT.

This clone appeared a few times. This chain uses TRBV5-1 with TRBJ2-2; D is ambiguous. V lost 0 bases and J 6 bases, leaving 9 bases between the germline ends. The CDR3 is 14 residues long. Germline V gene data show CDR1 as SGHRS and CDR2 as YFSETQ. The CDR3 reads CASSLARRAGELFF. The CDR3 DNA reads as TGCGCCAGCAGCTTGGCCCGAAGGGCCGGGGAGCTGTTTTTT.

This clone was counted a few times. The CDR3 DNA reads as TGCAGCGTTGTGTGGCGGACGGCGCAGTTCTTC. This translates into CSVVWRTAQFF. The chain is built from TRBV29-1 and TRBJ2-1; D remains unclear. Trimming removed 4 bases from V and 12 bases from J, with 13 bases in between. Germline V gives CDR1 SQVTM, CDR2 ANQGSEA. The CDR3 has 11 amino acids.

The rearrangement links TRBV4-2 to TRBJ2-5, with 8 bases matching TRBD1. This CDR3 region has 16 residues. The germline V gene encodes CDR1 LGHNA and CDR2 YNFKEQ. V was pared by 3 bases and J by 5 bases, with 11 bases of the junction left unmatched. The CDR3: CASSQVDRGSSETQYF. CDR3 nucleotide sequence: TGTGCCAGCAGCCAGGTTGACAGGGGATCGTCTGAGACCCAGTACTTC.